One TCR beta chain is described in this entry. This sample was taken from a study of blood T cell repertoires in COVID-19. Sequencing used immunoSEQ multiplex PCR; TCRdb keeps in-frame clones, though not all of them. This table holds around 300,000 clones, 70% to 90% found once. V lost 1 base, J lost 8 bases, and 17 bases lay in between. CDR1 is LGHNA and CDR2 is YSLEER in the germline V gene. The CDR3 is made up of 15 amino acids. The receptor was derived from a woman under 40 who had recovered from COVID-19. The chain carries TRBV4-3 and TRBJ1-2; D perhaps matches TRBD1 (5 bases). Sequencing was carried out using PBMCs or T cells enriched from blood (not recorded which). The CDR3 bases are TGCGCCAGCAGCCAAGGGGGCAGGGTGGTAGAGGGCTACACCTTC. Protein: CASSQGGRVVEGYTF.